These 5 T cell receptor beta chains were sequenced from one sample in a study of T cell responses to AZD1222 COVID-19 vaccine. The repertoire was sequenced with immunoSEQ multiplex PCR; TCRdb's copy has only in-frame clones and lacks some. The repertoire has 120,000 or so clones, about 90% of them found once; the top ten carry approximately 1.1%. The sample was peripheral blood, taken on day 0 of AZD1222 vaccination. The receptors shown here come from an adult in good health.

The chain joins TRBV7-6 to TRBJ1-1; 8 positions match TRBD1. Germline V gene sequence: CDR1 SGHVS, CDR2 FNYEAQ. The CDR3 extends over 15 amino acids. V trimming: 5 bases; J trimming: 0 bases; junction bases outside the gene matches: 5. Here the CDR3 DNA reads TGTGCCAGCAGCCGAGAACAGGGGGTGAACACTGAAGCTTTCTTT. It specifies CASSREQGVNTEAFF. The entire variable domain, with the rest obtained from reference TRBV7-6 and TRBJ1-1, is as follows: GAGVSQSPRYKVTKRGQDVALRCDPISGHVSLYWYRQALGQGPEFLTYFNYEAQQDKSGLPNDRFSAERPEGSISTLTIQRTEQRDSAMYRCASSREQGVNTEAFFGQGTRLTVV.

V and J are TRBV12-2 and TRBJ2-7. TRBV12-2 is labeled a pseudogene. This CDR3 spans 10 amino acids. The CDR3 is CASRFYEQYF. CDR3 nucleotides: TGTGCAAGTCGCTTTTACGAGCAGTACTTC.

The V call is TRBV10-3, the J call TRBJ2-7; D might be TRBD1 or TRBD2, each matching 5 bases. The germline CDR1 and CDR2 sequences are ENHRY and SYGVKD. V was clipped by 3 bases and J by 3 bases, with 21 bases between them. The CDR3 is 17 residues long. This CDR3 is CAISEKIENGAYYEQYF. The CDR3 DNA is TGTGCCATCAGTGAAAAAATAGAAAACGGGGCCTACTACGAGCAGTACTTC.

This chain connects TRBV11-2 to TRBJ2-7; TRBD1 aligns across 10 bases. The CDR3 length is 16 residues. The V gene's germline CDR1 is SGHAT and CDR2 FQNNGV. The V gene end was trimmed by 5 bases and the J gene end by 4 bases; junction bases not matched to a gene: 11. The CDR3 nucleotides read TGTGCCAGCAGCACTATCCGGGACAGGGGATATTACGAGCAGTACTTC. Its protein is CASSTIRDRGYYEQYF.

There are a few counts of this clone. V and J are TRBV18 and TRBJ2-1; 8 bases are shared with TRBD2. The CDR3 totals 15 residues. In germline, CDR1 is KGHSH, CDR2 LQKENI. The junction had 10 bases not matched to a gene; V was cut back by 2 bases and J by 10 bases. The CDR3, as DNA: TGTGCCAGCTCACCAGGGACTAGTAAGGTTGGCGAGCAGTTCTTC. Protein product: CASSPGTSKVGEQFF.